These 2 T cell receptor beta chains were sequenced from one sample in a study of Ad26.COV2.S vaccination and SARS-CoV-2 variants. Indicated treatment: 19 received Ad26.COV2.S at low or high dose, single or two shots; several received placebo; per-sample allocation not given. The study sampled participants on day 63 after the first vaccine or placebo injection. The data were produced by immunoSEQ multiplex PCR, yet TCRdb's version contains in-frame clones alone and is incomplete. The sample lists 400,000 to 450,000 clones; approximately 92% were seen once. Sequencing was performed on peripheral blood, taken in a trial of Ad26.COV2.S vaccine versus placebo. All receptors come from a person aged 18-65 years who received the Ad26.COV2.S COVID-19 vaccine or a placebo.

This clone was seen a single time. The CDR3 region has the DNA TGCGCCAGCAGCTCAATGGGCACTAATGAAAAACTGTTTTTT. Translation gives CASSSMGTNEKLFF. The chain links TRBV5-1 to TRBJ1-4; D unclear. Germline V CDR1 and CDR2: SGHRS, YFSETQ. This CDR3 comprises 14 residues. Trimming removed 3 bases at V and 2 bases at J, with 8 bases between.

This chain joins TRBV28 and TRBJ2-7; TRBD2 aligns across 10 bases. This CDR3 comprises 16 residues. Unmatched junction bases numbered 9, after V lost 2 bases and J lost 5 bases. Per the germline V gene, CDR1 is MDHEN and CDR2 is SYDVKM. CDR3 sequence reads: CASSLLSGRALDEQYF. CDR3 nucleotides: TGTGCCAGCAGTTTACTCAGCGGGAGGGCCCTCGACGAGCAGTACTTC.